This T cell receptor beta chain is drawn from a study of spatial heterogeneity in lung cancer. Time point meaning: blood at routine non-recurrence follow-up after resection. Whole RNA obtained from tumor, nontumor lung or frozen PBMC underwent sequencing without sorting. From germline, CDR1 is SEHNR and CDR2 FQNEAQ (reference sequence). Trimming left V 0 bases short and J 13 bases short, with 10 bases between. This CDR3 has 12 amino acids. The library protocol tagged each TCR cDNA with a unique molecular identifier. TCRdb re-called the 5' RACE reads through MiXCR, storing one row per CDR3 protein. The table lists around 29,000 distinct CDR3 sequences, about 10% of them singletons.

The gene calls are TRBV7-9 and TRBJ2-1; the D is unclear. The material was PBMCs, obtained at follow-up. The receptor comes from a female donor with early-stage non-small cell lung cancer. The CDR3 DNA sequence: TGTGCCAGCAGCTTAGCGTCTCGAAGCCAGTTCTTC. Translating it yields CASSLASRSQFF.